These T cell receptor beta chains were read from a single sample in a study of cytomegalovirus exposure and HLA in healthy donors. Using immunoSEQ multiplex PCR, the repertoire was profiled, and TCRdb retains in-frame clones only, with some absent. The data hold 150,000 to 200,000 clones, with about 82% observed a single time. What was sequenced was PBMCs. Receptors were obtained from a woman between 50 and 59 years old in good health and CMV-seronegative. Each CDR3 is given with its conserved first and last residue. Fields, in order: J gene, V gene, D gene, clone size, CDR3 length, CDR3 DNA, CDR3 protein. D genes are given only for firm matches. Clone size is shown for a subset of rows, as once, few, many or a class of expanded clone.

J gene: TRBJ2-7
V gene: TRBV2
D gene: TRBD1
clone size: NA
CDR3 length: 14
CDR3 DNA: TGTGCCAGCAGGCGGCCGGGACAGTCCTGGGGGATCAAATTC
CDR3 protein: CASRRPGQSWGIKF

J gene: TRBJ2-5
V gene: TRBV18
D gene: TRBD2
clone size: NA
CDR3 length: 15
CDR3 DNA: TGTGCCAGCTCACCTCAACTAGCGGGAGGGGAGACCCAGTACTTC
CDR3 protein: CASSPQLAGGETQYF

J gene: TRBJ1-2
V gene: TRBV9
D gene: NA
clone size: few
CDR3 length: 13
CDR3 DNA: TGTGCCAGCACCAATCAACAGGGAAGTATGAACACCTTC
CDR3 protein: CASTNQQGSMNTF

J gene: TRBJ2-3
V gene: TRBV30
D gene: TRBD2
clone size: NA
CDR3 length: 14
CDR3 DNA: TGTGCCTGGACTAGCGGGACTAGGGCAGATACGCAGTATTTT
CDR3 protein: CAWTSGTRADTQYF

J gene: TRBJ1-5
V gene: TRBV7-9
D gene: TRBD1
clone size: NA
CDR3 length: 14
CDR3 DNA: TGTGCCAGCAGTATCGGACAGGGCAATCAGCCCCAGCATTTT
CDR3 protein: CASSIGQGNQPQHF

J gene: TRBJ1-2
V gene: TRBV4-1
D gene: TRBD1
clone size: NA
CDR3 length: 16
CDR3 DNA: TGCGCCAGCAGCCATGCTAACGGACAGGGTCACTATGGCTACACCTTC
CDR3 protein: CASSHANGQGHYGYTF

J gene: TRBJ2-2
V gene: TRBV5-1
D gene: TRBD1
clone size: NA
CDR3 length: 16
CDR3 DNA: TGCGCCAGCAGCTTGGGTGGGACAGGGCCCACCGGGGAGCTGTTTTTT
CDR3 protein: CASSLGGTGPTGELFF

J gene: TRBJ1-1
V gene: TRBV6-5
D gene: TRBD1
clone size: NA
CDR3 length: 15
CDR3 DNA: TGTGCCAGCAGGACCCCTCCGGGACAGGGTCGTAAAGCTTTCTTT
CDR3 protein: CASRTPPGQGRKAFF

J gene: TRBJ1-3
V gene: TRBV4-3
D gene: NA
clone size: NA
CDR3 length: 16
CDR3 DNA: TGCGCCAGCAGCCAAGATCCAGGACAATCTGGAAACACCATATATTTT
CDR3 protein: CASSQDPGQSGNTIYF

J gene: TRBJ1-5
V gene: TRBV7-9
D gene: NA
clone size: NA
CDR3 length: 14
CDR3 DNA: TGTGCCAGCAGCTTGGGAGGGGGCAATCAGCCCCAGCATTTT
CDR3 protein: CASSLGGGNQPQHF

J gene: TRBJ2-2
V gene: TRBV5-8
D gene: NA
clone size: few
CDR3 length: 14
CDR3 DNA: TGTGCCAGCAGCTTTCGCACCAGGACCGGGGAGCTGTTTTTT
CDR3 protein: CASSFRTRTGELFF

J gene: TRBJ2-3
V gene: TRBV28
D gene: NA
clone size: NA
CDR3 length: 14
CDR3 DNA: TGTGCCAGCAGTTTAGCGGGAACAGGCTATACGCAGTATTTT
CDR3 protein: CASSLAGTGYTQYF

J gene: TRBJ2-1
V gene: TRBV6-1
D gene: NA
clone size: NA
CDR3 length: 15
CDR3 DNA: TGTGCCAGCAGATCCCTAGCGCGATCCTACAATGAGCAGTTCTTC
CDR3 protein: CASRSLARSYNEQFF

J gene: TRBJ2-7
V gene: TRBV5-4
D gene: TRBD1
clone size: NA
CDR3 length: 13
CDR3 DNA: TGTGCCAGCAGCTTGCGACAGGGTTACGAGCAGTACTTC
CDR3 protein: CASSLRQGYEQYF

J gene: TRBJ2-7
V gene: TRBV11-2
D gene: TRBD1
clone size: NA
CDR3 length: 15
CDR3 DNA: TGTGCCAGCAGCCAGGGGGGGACAGGGGGATTCGAGCAGTACTTC
CDR3 protein: CASSQGGTGGFEQYF

J gene: TRBJ2-2
V gene: TRBV9
D gene: TRBD1
clone size: NA
CDR3 length: 16
CDR3 DNA: TGTGCCAGCAGCCAACGGACAGGGGGGGGCACCGGGGAGCTGTTTTTT
CDR3 protein: CASSQRTGGGTGELFF

J gene: TRBJ1-3
V gene: TRBV9
D gene: TRBD1
clone size: few
CDR3 length: 17
CDR3 DNA: TGTGCCAGCAGCGTAGGGGACAGAGCTCCCTCGGGAAACACCATATATTTT
CDR3 protein: CASSVGDRAPSGNTIYF

J gene: TRBJ2-1
V gene: TRBV29-1
D gene: NA
clone size: NA
CDR3 length: 11
CDR3 DNA: TGCAGCGTTTACAGGCACAATGAGCAGTTCTTC
CDR3 protein: CSVYRHNEQFF

J gene: TRBJ2-1
V gene: TRBV9
D gene: NA
clone size: NA
CDR3 length: 13
CDR3 DNA: TGTGCCAGCAGCGTAGTCAGGGGCCATGAGCAGTTCTTC
CDR3 protein: CASSVVRGHEQFF

J gene: TRBJ2-7
V gene: TRBV5-6
D gene: NA
clone size: few
CDR3 length: 14
CDR3 DNA: TGTGCCAGCAGCTTGGGACTAGATTCCTACGAGCAGTACTTC
CDR3 protein: CASSLGLDSYEQYF

J gene: TRBJ2-1
V gene: TRBV5-6
D gene: NA
clone size: NA
CDR3 length: 15
CDR3 DNA: TGTGCCAGCAGCTTGCGCGCCCTCGGGGACAATGAGCAGTTCTTC
CDR3 protein: CASSLRALGDNEQFF

J gene: TRBJ2-3
V gene: TRBV28
D gene: NA
clone size: NA
CDR3 length: 13
CDR3 DNA: TGTGCCAGCAGCTTGCGGGCCTTCCCTACGCAGTATTTT
CDR3 protein: CASSLRAFPTQYF

J gene: TRBJ2-1
V gene: TRBV5-1
D gene: TRBD1
clone size: NA
CDR3 length: 18
CDR3 DNA: TGCGCCAGCAGCTTGGGGTGGGGGACAGGGGGCTTCTACAATGAGCAGTTCTTC
CDR3 protein: CASSLGWGTGGFYNEQFF

J gene: TRBJ2-3
V gene: TRBV12-5
D gene: NA
clone size: NA
CDR3 length: 14
CDR3 DNA: TGTGCTAGTGGTTCTGGGGGAGGAAGAGATACGCAGTATTTT
CDR3 protein: CASGSGGGRDTQYF

J gene: TRBJ1-2
V gene: TRBV29-1
D gene: NA
clone size: NA
CDR3 length: 15
CDR3 DNA: TGCAGCGTTGAAGATTCCCTATCCCAAGGAGGTGGCTACACCTTC
CDR3 protein: CSVEDSLSQGGGYTF

J gene: TRBJ1-1
V gene: TRBV5-1
D gene: NA
clone size: NA
CDR3 length: 18
CDR3 DNA: TGCGCCAGCAGCTTGGGAGGAGGGCAGACTCCCATGAACACTGAAGCTTTCTTT
CDR3 protein: CASSLGGGQTPMNTEAFF

J gene: TRBJ2-1
V gene: TRBV4-3
D gene: TRBD2
clone size: NA
CDR3 length: 17
CDR3 DNA: TGCGCCAGCAGCCAATCCCTCCCGGGACTAGCGGGAAATGAGCAGTTCTTC
CDR3 protein: CASSQSLPGLAGNEQFF

J gene: TRBJ2-6
V gene: TRBV15
D gene: NA
clone size: NA
CDR3 length: 17
CDR3 DNA: TGTGCCACCAGCAGGACCCTATTAGCCTCTGGGGCCAACGTCCTGACTTTC
CDR3 protein: CATSRTLLASGANVLTF

J gene: TRBJ2-1
V gene: TRBV7-9
D gene: TRBD2
clone size: NA
CDR3 length: 17
CDR3 DNA: TGTGCCAGCAGCCGACTCGGGACTATCAGCTCCTACAATGAGCAGTTCTTC
CDR3 protein: CASSRLGTISSYNEQFF

J gene: TRBJ2-2
V gene: TRBV30
D gene: TRBD2
clone size: NA
CDR3 length: 14
CDR3 DNA: TGTGCCTGGAGTAGCGGGGTTCACACCGGGGAGCTGTTTTTT
CDR3 protein: CAWSSGVHTGELFF

J gene: TRBJ1-1
V gene: TRBV28
D gene: NA
clone size: few
CDR3 length: 13
CDR3 DNA: TGTGCCAGCAGCCCAGGGGAGAACACTGAAGCTTTCTTT
CDR3 protein: CASSPGENTEAFF

J gene: TRBJ1-1
V gene: TRBV27
D gene: NA
clone size: NA
CDR3 length: 14
CDR3 DNA: TGTGCCAGCAGTTTATCGGTTGCGGACACTGAAGCTTTCTTT
CDR3 protein: CASSLSVADTEAFF

J gene: TRBJ2-6
V gene: TRBV5-1
D gene: TRBD2
clone size: NA
CDR3 length: 19
CDR3 DNA: TGCGCCAGCAGCGGGGCCGGGCTAGCGGGGTTCTCTGGGGCCAACGTCCTGACTTTC
CDR3 protein: CASSGAGLAGFSGANVLTF

J gene: TRBJ1-1
V gene: TRBV19
D gene: NA
clone size: once
CDR3 length: 15
CDR3 DNA: TGTGCCAGTAGTATTCGCCCGACAGGGAACACTGAAGCTTTCTTT
CDR3 protein: CASSIRPTGNTEAFF

J gene: TRBJ1-2
V gene: TRBV5-1
D gene: TRBD1
clone size: NA
CDR3 length: 16
CDR3 DNA: TGCGCCAGCAGCCTGGGACAGGGAAATTCTAACTATGGCTACACCTTC
CDR3 protein: CASSLGQGNSNYGYTF

J gene: TRBJ1-4
V gene: TRBV7-2
D gene: NA
clone size: NA
CDR3 length: 15
CDR3 DNA: TGTGCCAGCAGCCCCCAGACAGACCGTAATGAAAAACTGTTTTTT
CDR3 protein: CASSPQTDRNEKLFF

J gene: TRBJ1-4
V gene: TRBV28
D gene: NA
clone size: once
CDR3 length: 14
CDR3 DNA: TGTGCCAGCAGTTCCCCAGGGGTGGGTGAAAAACTGTTTTTT
CDR3 protein: CASSSPGVGEKLFF

J gene: TRBJ2-2
V gene: TRBV28
D gene: TRBD1
clone size: NA
CDR3 length: 15
CDR3 DNA: TGTGCCAGCAGACACGACAGGGGGAACACCGGGGAGCTGTTTTTT
CDR3 protein: CASRHDRGNTGELFF

J gene: TRBJ2-1
V gene: TRBV20-1
D gene: TRBD2
clone size: once
CDR3 length: 11
CDR3 DNA: TGCAGTGCTGCTAGCGGGGCTGAGCAGTTCTTC
CDR3 protein: CSAASGAEQFF

J gene: TRBJ2-7
V gene: TRBV28
D gene: TRBD1
clone size: NA
CDR3 length: 12
CDR3 DNA: TGTGCCAGCAGTTTTGACAGGGTGGAGCAGTACTTC
CDR3 protein: CASSFDRVEQYF

J gene: TRBJ2-5
V gene: TRBV13
D gene: TRBD2
clone size: NA
CDR3 length: 16
CDR3 DNA: TGTGCCAGCAGCTCGATATCGGGACTAGCGGAAGAGACCCAGTACTTC
CDR3 protein: CASSSISGLAEETQYF

J gene: TRBJ1-2
V gene: TRBV7-2
D gene: TRBD1
clone size: NA
CDR3 length: 14
CDR3 DNA: TGTGCCAGCAGCTCACAGGGGACGGACTATGGCTACACCTTC
CDR3 protein: CASSSQGTDYGYTF

J gene: TRBJ2-7
V gene: TRBV27
D gene: NA
clone size: NA
CDR3 length: 15
CDR3 DNA: TGTGCCAGCAGTTTCGGGGGAATTGGATTCTACGAGCAGTACTTC
CDR3 protein: CASSFGGIGFYEQYF

J gene: TRBJ1-1
V gene: TRBV5-1
D gene: TRBD1
clone size: few
CDR3 length: 15
CDR3 DNA: TGCGCCAGCAGCTTGGGCTGGACAGGGAACACTGAAGCTTTCTTT
CDR3 protein: CASSLGWTGNTEAFF

J gene: TRBJ2-7
V gene: TRBV18
D gene: NA
clone size: NA
CDR3 length: 13
CDR3 DNA: TGTGCCAGCTCCACAGGGACGAACTACGAGCAGTACTTC
CDR3 protein: CASSTGTNYEQYF

J gene: TRBJ2-1
V gene: TRBV28
D gene: TRBD2
clone size: NA
CDR3 length: 14
CDR3 DNA: TGTGCCAGCAGCGGGACTAGCTATAGTCCTGAGCAGTTCTTC
CDR3 protein: CASSGTSYSPEQFF

J gene: TRBJ2-3
V gene: TRBV9
D gene: NA
clone size: NA
CDR3 length: 14
CDR3 DNA: TGTGCCTCCGGGGGGGGACAGGGTGCAGATACGCAGTATTTT
CDR3 protein: CASGGGQGADTQYF

J gene: TRBJ2-5
V gene: TRBV30
D gene: TRBD1
clone size: NA
CDR3 length: 17
CDR3 DNA: TGTGCCTGGAAACTTAGGGAAGACAGGGGCCCACAAGAGACCCAGTACTTC
CDR3 protein: CAWKLREDRGPQETQYF

J gene: TRBJ2-2
V gene: TRBV7-9
D gene: NA
clone size: NA
CDR3 length: 15
CDR3 DNA: TGTGCCAGCAGCTTAGAAAGCGGTTGGACCGGGGAGCTGTTTTTT
CDR3 protein: CASSLESGWTGELFF